This TCR beta chain was documented in a study of blood T cells in healthy people across ages. Study conclusions and caveats: Shifts in expanded clonotypes may have been confounded by donor CMV status, which was unknown. With naive T cell percentage, TCR beta diversity showed a strong correlation.

Together with a sample-barcoded 5' primer, a J-beta primer mix was included in a second PCR lasting about 7 to 11 cycles. A 12-random-nucleotide template-switch adaptor tagged each cDNA molecule. TCRdb independently ran MiXCR on the 5' RACE reads; one entry per CDR3 protein. The data hold about 840,000 distinct CDR3 sequences, with 25% to 35% observed a single time. This clonotype was observed a handful of times. The antigen remains undetermined. Every donor gave 9.5 to 10 milliliters of peripheral blood. Another study also made use of these data, one on T cells of mothers and their children.

What was sequenced was blood. This receptor was obtained from a woman in her thirties or forties in good health.

For the CDR3, the DNA is TGTGCTAGTGGTTTGGACGCAGACAATGAGCAGTTCTTC. Amino acids: CASGLDADNEQFF. This sequence joins TRBV12-5 and TRBJ2-1; the D is unclear. V shed 1 base and J shed 5 bases, with 6 bases lying between them. The CDR3 is 13 amino acids. The V gene's germline CDR1 is LGHNT and CDR2 FRNRAP.